One and the same sample provided the 4 T cell receptor beta chains below, sequenced in a study of blood T cell repertoires in COVID-19. The data were produced by immunoSEQ multiplex PCR, yet TCRdb's version contains in-frame clones alone and is incomplete. This repertoire shows 190,000 or so clones, 87% found once; its top ten account for about 9.4%. The sample comprised PBMCs or T cells enriched from blood (not recorded which). All receptors come from a man aged 18-30 years with acute COVID-19.

The chain joins TRBV4-1 to TRBJ2-2; TRBD2 matches at 7 bases. This CDR3 is 15 amino acids long. V shed 1 base and J 3 bases; nucleotides not matched to a gene: 2. Germline lookup yields CDR1 MGHRA and CDR2 YSYEKL. This CDR3 reads CASSQVLADTGELFF. The CDR3 coding sequence is TGCGCCAGCAGCCAAGTGCTAGCGGACACCGGGGAGCTGTTTTTT.

This sequence joins TRBV10-1 and TRBJ1-1; D gene ambiguous. The CDR3 is 14 residues long. The V end was cut by 3 bases, the J end by 3 bases, with 11 bases between. CDR1 and CDR2 (germline): WNHNN, SYGVQD (reference sequence). The CDR3 DNA reads as TGCGCCAGCAGTGATTCGGCAGGTTACACTGAAGCTTTCTTT. It is translated as CASSDSAGYTEAFF.

The chain recombines TRBV27 with TRBJ2-3; TRBD1 aligns across 7 bases. The CDR3 is 17 residues long. Germline CDR1 reads MNHEY; CDR2 reads SMNVEV (reference sequence). Germline trimming cut 2 bases from V and 2 bases from J; bases unmatched to any gene: 10. The CDR3 nucleotides are TGTGCCAGCAGTTTACGCCCGGGACAGATCTACACAGATACGCAGTATTTT. Protein sequence: CASSLRPGQIYTDTQYF.

This chain connects TRBV14 to TRBJ1-2; 10 bases are a match to TRBD1. Germline CDR1 and CDR2: SGHDN and FVKESK. The CDR3 loop spans 17 amino acids. With 4 bases clipped from V and 3 bases from J, the junction kept 11 bases outside the gene matches. CDR3 nucleotides: TGTGCCAGCAGCCGGTCGGGACAGGGGCGCGCTGACTATGGCTACACCTTC. This encodes CASSRSGQGRADYGYTF.